The 20 T cell receptor beta chains below come from one sample, sequenced in a study of blood T cell repertoires in COVID-19 (dated by TCRdb to about 2020). The method behind the library was the immunoSEQ multiplex PCR assay. TCRdb mirrors the immuneACCESS table, restricted to in-frame sequences. Some clones are absent from its copies; in checked studies, under half trace to an unresolved V gene, and the reason for the others is unknown. This sample has about 260,000 clones in its table, and 83% of those were observed once. The biggest ten clones account for 4.6% of the sample. Material for sequencing was peripheral blood. The receptors stem from a man aged 60-69 years who had recovered from COVID-19.

The V and J genes are TRBV5-1 and TRBJ2-7; 9 nucleotides align to TRBD1. V shed 4 bases and J 5 bases; nucleotides not matched to a gene: 13. The CDR3 has 16 residues. Germline V gene data show CDR1 as SGHRS and CDR2 as YFSETQ. The CDR3 bases are TGCGCCAGCAGCACCGGACCGGGACAGGGTGGCCACGAGCAGTACTTC. Translation: CASSTGPGQGGHEQYF.

The genes are TRBV9 and TRBJ1-1; tentatively, D is TRBD1 (6 bases). The CDR3 is 14 amino acids. Germline lookup yields CDR1 SGDLS and CDR2 YYNGEE. V was shortened by 2 bases and J by 1 base, with 9 bases between the two germline ends. This CDR3 is CASSVGGPNTEAFF. CDR3 sequence (DNA): TGTGCCAGCAGCGTCGGGGGGCCGAACACTGAAGCTTTCTTT. The full variable domain, rest sourced from reference TRBV9 and TRBJ1-1, is DSGVTQTPKHLITATGQRVTLRCSPRSGDLSVYWYQQSLDQGLQFLIQYYNGEERAKGNILERFSAQQFPDLHSELNLSSLELGDSALYFCASSVGGPNTEAFFGQGTRLTVV.

The CDR3 nucleotides read TGCGCCACTTCCATGGGGGACTCGAACACCGGGGAGCTGTTTTTT. This sequence encodes CATSMGDSNTGELFF. The chain employs TRBV5-1 and TRBJ2-2, with D possibly TRBD2 on 6 matching bases. V lost 9 bases to trimming and J lost 0 bases, with 15 bases between them. There are 15 residues in the CDR3. Germline values: CDR1 SGHRS, CDR2 YFSETQ.

This chain links TRBV6-5 with TRBJ2-2; no clear D gene. V was cut by 6 bases and J by 1 base, with 9 bases left in between. Germline V lookup: CDR1 MNHEY, CDR2 SVGAGI. This CDR3 has 14 residues. DNA of the CDR3: TGTGCCAGCAGCTCCCGGTTGAACACCGGGGAGCTGTTTTTT. This sequence encodes CASSSRLNTGELFF.

The chain is built from TRBV19 and TRBJ2-1; 7 bases align to TRBD1. Germline loops: CDR1 LNHDA, CDR2 SQIVND (reference sequence). Trimming at V came to 5 bases and at J to 0 bases, leaving 10 bases not matched to a gene. The CDR3 consists of 17 residues. The CDR3 loop is CASSPRTGLGSYNEQFF. The CDR3 region has the DNA TGTGCCAGTAGTCCCAGGACAGGTCTTGGCTCCTACAATGAGCAGTTCTTC.

The chain carries TRBV18 and TRBJ1-1; TRBD1 agrees at 8 bases. The CDR3 spans 15 residues. The germline V gene has CDR1 KGHSH and CDR2 LQKENI. The V and J ends lost 4 bases and 7 bases, in that order; junction bases with no gene match: 11. The CDR3 nucleotides are TGTGCCAGCTCACAAATCAGGGGGCCTGATGGTGAAGCTTTCTTT. Its protein is CASSQIRGPDGEAFF.

The chain links TRBV28 to TRBJ1-4; 7 bases map to TRBD1. Unmatched junction bases numbered 18, after V lost 4 bases and J lost 7 bases. The CDR3 consists of 18 residues. Germline assignment: CDR1 MDHEN and CDR2 SYDVKM. The CDR3 loop is CASSSSRNKQGWGEKLFF. The CDR3 DNA reads TGTGCCAGCAGTTCCTCTCGTAACAAACAGGGGTGGGGTGAAAAACTGTTTTTT.

The chain couples TRBV14 to TRBJ2-7, with a tentative D call TRBD2 (6 bases). V lost 4 bases and J 5 bases, leaving 18 bases between the germline ends. Germline V CDR1 and CDR2: SGHDN, FVKESK. CDR3 length equals 15 residues. CDR3 sequence reads: CASSPRDLAIHEQYF. The CDR3 nucleotides are TGTGCCAGCAGCCCTCGGGACTTGGCAATCCACGAGCAGTACTTC.

The chain is built from TRBV29-1 and TRBJ2-7; the match to TRBD1 covers 12 bases. J lost 5 bases, V lost 4 bases, and 6 bases had no gene match. Germline V gives CDR1 SQVTM, CDR2 ANQGSEA. This CDR3 is built from 14 residues. The CDR3 DNA is TGCAGCGTTGCGGGACAGGGGGCGTTCGACGAGCAGTACTTC. Its protein product is CSVAGQGAFDEQYF.

This clone was seen at least ten times. The chain joins TRBV7-3 to TRBJ2-5, with 7 positions matching TRBD2. The CDR3 sequence is 15 residues long. The germline gives CDR1 SGHTA, CDR2 FQGTGA. V lost 5 bases, J lost 7 bases, and 13 bases stayed unmatched. CDR3 in amino acids: CASSANPGTTGTQYF. The CDR3 DNA reads TGTGCCAGCAGCGCTAACCCCGGGACTACCGGGACCCAGTACTTC.

The gene calls are TRBV6-5 and TRBJ2-7, with 9 positions matching TRBD1. V lost 4 bases and J lost 4; bases outside the gene matches: 8. Germline CDR1 MNHEY, CDR2 SVGAGI. There are 15 residues in the CDR3. CDR3 in DNA: TGTGCCAGCAGTTCCGCTGGGACAGGGTGGTACGAGCAGTACTTC. The encoded protein is CASSSAGTGWYEQYF.

This sequence joins TRBV11-1 and TRBJ1-6, with 7 positions matching TRBD1. J lost 9 bases, V lost 5 bases, and 10 bases had no gene match. Germline lookup yields CDR1 SGHAT and CDR2 FQDESV (reference sequence). The length of the CDR3 is 15 residues. The CDR3 spells CASSTRDSGFSPLHF. For the CDR3, the DNA is TGTGCCAGCAGCACTCGGGACAGTGGATTTTCACCCCTCCACTTT.

The rearrangement uses TRBV28 and TRBJ1-1; a weak D match, TRBD1 (5 bases). V lost 3 bases and J lost 5, with 16 bases in between. Germline V CDR1 and CDR2: MDHEN, SYDVKM. The length of the CDR3 is 15 residues. The CDR3 spells CASSFVGRGRTEAFF. In DNA, the CDR3 is TGTGCCAGCAGTTTCGTTGGGAGGGGAAGGACTGAAGCTTTCTTT.

This chain uses TRBV19 with TRBJ1-2; 9 bases agree with TRBD1. The V and J ends lost 5 bases and 2 bases, in that order; junction bases with no gene match: 3. This CDR3 has 14 amino acids. The germline V gene has CDR1 LNHDA and CDR2 SQIVND (reference sequence). CDR3 loop: CASSRDRDNYGYTF. The CDR3 DNA reads TGTGCCAGTAGTCGGGACAGGGACAACTATGGCTACACCTTC.

The CDR3 sequence is CASSLASGEVTDTQYF. The CDR3, as DNA: TGCGCCAGCAGCTTGGCTAGCGGGGAGGTGACAGATACGCAGTATTTT. The rearrangement uses TRBV5-1 and TRBJ2-3; 9 bases align to TRBD2. V was clipped by 0 bases and J by 3 bases; unmatched bases: 5. Germline values: CDR1 SGHRS, CDR2 YFSETQ. This CDR3 is 16 amino acids long.

The chain recombines TRBV6-6 with TRBJ1-2; 7 bases match TRBD1. The CDR3 extends over 13 amino acids. Germline-derived CDR1 and CDR2 are MNHNY and SVGAGI (reference sequence). V shed 7 bases, J shed 2 bases, and the junction held 4 bases outside the gene matches. This CDR3 reads CASNPQGNYGYTF. The CDR3 bases are TGTGCCAGCAATCCACAGGGGAACTATGGCTACACCTTC.

The chain employs TRBV13 and TRBJ2-1, with 8 bases that match TRBD1. The trim removed 4 bases at V and 9 bases at J, leaving 11 bases unmatched. Germline V lookup: CDR1 PRHDT, CDR2 FYEKMQ (reference sequence). The CDR3 covers 15 residues. Written as DNA, the CDR3 is TGTGCCAGCAGCTCCTGGGACAGGCCTTTGGGTGAGCAGTTCTTC. This codes for CASSSWDRPLGEQFF.

The J gene is TRBJ1-1, the V gene TRBV18; the match to TRBD1 covers 9 bases. Germline V CDR1 and CDR2: KGHSH, LQKENI. This CDR3 is 15 amino acids long. The J segment lost 1 base and the V segment lost 6 bases, leaving 6 bases of the junction unmatched. In nucleotides, the CDR3 is TGTGCCAGCTCCCTTGGACAGGGGTCGAACACTGAAGCTTTCTTT. Translated, it gives CASSLGQGSNTEAFF.

The gene calls are TRBV19 and TRBJ2-1; D not certain. The CDR3 spans 14 residues. CDR1 and CDR2 from the germline V gene are LNHDA and SQIVND (reference sequence). The V end was cut by 1 base, the J end by 7 bases, with 11 bases between. The CDR3 is CASSIGSSVNEQFF. CDR3 DNA sequence: TGTGCCAGTAGTATAGGTTCCTCGGTAAATGAGCAGTTCTTC.

This clone has only one observation. The genes are TRBV28 and TRBJ1-4; 7 bases match TRBD1. CDR3 length: 14 residues. Germline assignment: CDR1 MDHEN and CDR2 SYDVKM. V was clipped by 6 bases and J by 8 bases; unmatched bases: 9. CDR3 loop: CASRLQGRWEKLFF. CDR3 bases: TGTGCCAGCAGGCTACAGGGGCGTTGGGAAAAACTGTTTTTT.